A selection of T cell receptor beta chains follows, all from one sample in a study of blood T cell repertoires in COVID-19. Libraries were prepared by immunoSEQ multiplex PCR; TCRdb keeps only in-frame clonotypes and omits some of them. The sample contains 75,000 to 80,000 clones, 88% of which appear only once. The specimen sequenced was peripheral blood. Every receptor here comes from a human donor in a cohort sampled during active COVID-19. Each CDR3 is given with its conserved first and last residue.

>TRBJ2-7|TRBV10-1
CASSLAGVSYEQYF
>TRBJ2-7|TRBV5-4
CASSLDSGAYEQYF
>TRBJ2-7|TRBV13
CASSSRRGTGGPESSYEQYF
>TRBJ2-7|TRBV11-2
CASSLGPGGEQYF
>TRBJ1-2|TRBV27
CASSPSQQAIYGYTF
>TRBJ1-2|TRBV5-8
CASSLRRGMNYGYTF
>TRBJ1-2|TRBV5-1
CASSFGTANYGYTF
>TRBJ2-7|TRBV7-8
CASSLGSQFNGNEQYF
>TRBJ2-1|TRBV4-1
CASSQPGTIVNEQFF
>TRBJ1-2|TRBV11-2
CASSPSRGQGGYTF
>TRBJ2-3|TRBV28
CASITGGIGTDTQYF
>TRBJ2-2|TRBV4-2
CASSQTSGGAGELFF
>TRBJ2-6|TRBV10-3
CATGQGSYVLTF